Only a few counts were recorded for the clone carrying this T cell receptor (beta chain). The germline gene is not matched at one end of the junction; a read error may be the cause. This record comes from a study of neurological immune-mediated disorders. TCRdb called the 5' RACE reads again in MiXCR, with one record for every CDR3 protein. The sample carries tens of thousands of distinct CDR3 sequences, 12% to 15% recorded once. This CDR3 is 17 amino acids long. Germline V lookup: CDR1 LNHNV, CDR2 YYDKDF (reference sequence). The time point: longitudinal time-point 1 (baseline). Sequencing was performed on PBMCs. The chain recombines TRBV15 with TRBJ2-5, with 15 bases fitting TRBD2. The TCR comes from a female donor with HTLV-1-associated myelopathy (HAM/TSP). The CDR3 protein is CATSRPGLAGGKETQYF. The DNA of the CDR3 is TGTGCTACCAGCAGACCTGGACTAGCGGGGGGGAAGGAGACCCAGTACTTC.